This T cell receptor beta chain was profiled in a study of CD8 T cells in Susac syndrome. From blood CD8+ and CD4+ T cells, the TCR beta chain was sequenced. Random hexamers were used to reverse transcribe an amount of 0.5 to 1 ug RNA. From the immunoSEQ multiplex PCR reads, TCRdb called clonotypes with MiXCR, one entry per CDR3 protein. This sample carries about 120,000 distinct CDR3 sequences, about 95% of them seen once, and the ten largest clones take approximately 0.12%. A word on this clonotype: Its antigen is currently unknown.

Germline-derived CDR1 and CDR2 are GTSNPN and SVGIG (reference sequence). V gave up 8 bases and J gave up 4 bases, with 10 bases separating them. The CDR3 sequence is 11 residues long. Study-level points and caveats: An acknowledgment was made by the study that its TCR sequencing and HLA analysis involved relatively few individuals.

This sequence originates from a human donor with multiple sclerosis. V gene TRBV30 combines with J gene TRBJ2-3; unclear D gene. Input material: CD4+ T cells from PBMCs. The CDR3 DNA reads as TGTGCCCGGACCACAGCAGATACGCAGTATTTT. Protein sequence: CARTTADTQYF.